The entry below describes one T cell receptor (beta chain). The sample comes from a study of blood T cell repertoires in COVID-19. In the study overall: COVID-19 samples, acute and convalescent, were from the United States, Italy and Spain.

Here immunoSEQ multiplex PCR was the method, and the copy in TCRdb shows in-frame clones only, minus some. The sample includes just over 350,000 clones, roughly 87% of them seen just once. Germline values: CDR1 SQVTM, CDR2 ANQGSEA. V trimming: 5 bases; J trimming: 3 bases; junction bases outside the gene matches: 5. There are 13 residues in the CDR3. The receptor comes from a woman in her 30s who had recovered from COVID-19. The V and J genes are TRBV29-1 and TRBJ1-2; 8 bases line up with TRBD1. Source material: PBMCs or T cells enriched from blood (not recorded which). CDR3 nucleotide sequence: TGCAGCGTTCCGACAGGGGCGGACTATGGCTACACCTTC. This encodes CSVPTGADYGYTF.